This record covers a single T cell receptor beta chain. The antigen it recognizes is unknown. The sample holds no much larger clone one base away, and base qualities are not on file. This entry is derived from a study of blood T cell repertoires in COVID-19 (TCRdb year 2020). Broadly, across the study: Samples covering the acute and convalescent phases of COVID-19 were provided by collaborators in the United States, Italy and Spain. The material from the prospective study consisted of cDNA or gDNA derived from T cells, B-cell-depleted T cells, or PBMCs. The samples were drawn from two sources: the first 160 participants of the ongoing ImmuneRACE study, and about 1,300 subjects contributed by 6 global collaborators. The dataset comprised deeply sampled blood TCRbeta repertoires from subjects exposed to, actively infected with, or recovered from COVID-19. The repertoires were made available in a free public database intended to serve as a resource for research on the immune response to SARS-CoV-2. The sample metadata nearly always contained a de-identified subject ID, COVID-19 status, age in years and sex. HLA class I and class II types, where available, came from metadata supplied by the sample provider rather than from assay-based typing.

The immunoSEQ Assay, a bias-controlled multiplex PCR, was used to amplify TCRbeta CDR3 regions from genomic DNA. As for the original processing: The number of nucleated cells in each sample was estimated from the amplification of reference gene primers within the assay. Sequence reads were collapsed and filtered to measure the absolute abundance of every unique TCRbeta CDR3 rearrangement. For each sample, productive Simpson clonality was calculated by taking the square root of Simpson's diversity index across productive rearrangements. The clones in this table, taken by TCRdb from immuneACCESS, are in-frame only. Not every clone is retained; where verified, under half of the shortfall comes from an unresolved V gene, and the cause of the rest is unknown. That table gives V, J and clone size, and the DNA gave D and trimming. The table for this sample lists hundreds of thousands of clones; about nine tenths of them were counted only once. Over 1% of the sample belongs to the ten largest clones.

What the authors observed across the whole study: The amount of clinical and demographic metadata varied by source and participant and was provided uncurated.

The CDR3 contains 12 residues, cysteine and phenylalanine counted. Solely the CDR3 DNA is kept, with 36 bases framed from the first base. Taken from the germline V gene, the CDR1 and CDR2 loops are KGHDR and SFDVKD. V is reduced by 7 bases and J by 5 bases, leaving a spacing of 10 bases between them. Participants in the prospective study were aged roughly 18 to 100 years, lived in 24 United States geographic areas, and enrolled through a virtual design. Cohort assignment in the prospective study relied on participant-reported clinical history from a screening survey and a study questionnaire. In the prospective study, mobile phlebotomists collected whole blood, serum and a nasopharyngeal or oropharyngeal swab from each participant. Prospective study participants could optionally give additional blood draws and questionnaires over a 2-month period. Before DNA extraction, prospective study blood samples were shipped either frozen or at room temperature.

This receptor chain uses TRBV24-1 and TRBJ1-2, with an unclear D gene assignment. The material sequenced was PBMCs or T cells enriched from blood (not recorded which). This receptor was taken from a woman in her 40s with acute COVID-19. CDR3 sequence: CATSPGEYGYTF. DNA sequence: TGTGCCACCAGCCCCGGGGAATATGGCTACACCTTC.